The sequence of this T cell receptor beta chain was determined in a study of technical replicates of blood from a few donors. The repertoire was sequenced with immunoSEQ multiplex PCR; TCRdb's copy has only in-frame clones and lacks some. This table holds fewer than 110,000 clones, around 96% found once. Trimming left V 3 bases short and J 7 bases short, with 12 bases between. The CDR3 has 14 amino acids. From germline, CDR1 is SGHVS and CDR2 FNYEAQ. Sequencing was performed on T cells isolated from PBMCs. This chain links TRBV7-6 with TRBJ2-2, with D possibly TRBD2 on 7 matching bases. The sequence derives from a human donor in good health. The CDR3 coding sequence is TGTGCCAGCAGCTTGAGGGGGGGCGTCGGGGAGCTGTTTTTT. Its translation: CASSLRGGVGELFF.